A single sample is the source of the 29 T cell receptor beta chains below, sequenced in a study of blood T cell repertoires in COVID-19. Generated by immunoSEQ multiplex PCR, the TCRdb table keeps only in-frame clones and is missing some. The table shows fewer than 250,000 clones, with about four fifths occurring only once. Sequencing was performed on peripheral blood. These receptors were obtained from a woman aged 40 to 55 with active or convalescent COVID-19.

The chain couples TRBV9 to TRBJ2-3, with a possible D match to TRBD1 (6 bases). Looked up from germline, CDR1 is SGDLS and CDR2 is YYNGEE. The germline V and J ends were trimmed by 0 bases and 0 bases, with 11 bases remaining between them. The CDR3 is 16 amino acids. The CDR3 nucleotides read TGTGCCAGCAGCGTAGGTGGACAGATTAGCACAGATACGCAGTATTTT. Its translation: CASSVGGQISTDTQYF.

CDR3 nucleotides: TGCGCCAGCAGCCCCAACGGACTAGCGGGAAACTACAATGAGCAGTTCTTC. Translation gives CASSPNGLAGNYNEQFF. The rearrangement joins TRBV5-1 to TRBJ2-1, with 12 nucleotides matching TRBD2. CDR3 length: 17 residues. Germline values: CDR1 SGHRS, CDR2 YFSETQ. V shed 4 bases, J shed 3 bases, and the junction held 8 bases outside the gene matches.

The V and J genes are TRBV11-3 and TRBJ1-2; tentative D call: TRBD1 (5 bases). V was shortened by 1 base and J by 8 bases, with 17 bases between the two germline ends. The CDR3 extends over 15 amino acids. Germline loops: CDR1 SGHNT, CDR2 YENEEA. Written as DNA, the CDR3 is TGTGCCAGCAGCTTAGCTCCGCCGGGGGTTATGGGCTACACCTTC. Protein sequence: CASSLAPPGVMGYTF. Full variable domain (rest looked up from reference TRBV11-3 and TRBJ1-2): EAGVVQSPRYKIIEKKQPVAFWCNPISGHNTLYWYLQNLGQGPELLIRYENEEAVDDSQLPKDRFSAERLKGVDSTLKIQPAELGDSAVYLCASSLAPPGVMGYTFGSGTRLTVV.

A single count supports this clone. The V and J genes are TRBV16 and TRBJ1-5, with a weak D call TRBD1 (5 bases). V lost 0 bases and J lost 5, with 8 bases in between. This CDR3 comprises 14 residues. Germline-derived CDR1 and CDR2 are KGHSY and FQNENV. The chain's CDR3 is CASSQSGGDQPQHF. The CDR3, as DNA: TGTGCCAGCAGCCAATCGGGGGGGGATCAGCCCCAGCATTTT.

This chain connects TRBV14 to TRBJ1-1; no definite D call. Germline V CDR1 and CDR2: SGHDN, FVKESK. Trimming took 3 bases from V and 3 from J, leaving 8 bases between them. The CDR3 length is 13 residues. CDR3: CASSQQVYTEAFF. The CDR3 DNA reads as TGTGCCAGCAGCCAGCAGGTTTACACTGAAGCTTTCTTT.

CDR3 residues: CASSSKSGTPYGYTF. CDR3 coding DNA: TGTGCCAGTAGTAGTAAGTCCGGGACACCTTATGGCTACACCTTC. The chain links TRBV19 to TRBJ1-2; D perhaps matches TRBD1 (6 bases). The CDR3 is 15 amino acids. Trimming removed 4 bases at V and 5 bases at J, with 17 bases between. Germline V CDR1 and CDR2: LNHDA, SQIVND (reference sequence).

The rearrangement links TRBV20-1 to TRBJ1-2; 7 nucleotides align to TRBD1. Per germline, CDR1 DFQATT and CDR2 SNEGSKA (reference sequence). The CDR3 runs 11 residues. The CDR3 is CGGTANYGYTF. The DNA for the CDR3 is TGCGGGGGGACAGCTAACTATGGCTACACCTTC.

The V call is TRBV6-5, the J call TRBJ2-3; 9 bases line up with TRBD2. This CDR3 comprises 16 residues. The trim removed 0 bases at V and 0 bases at J, leaving 1 base unmatched. Germline CDR1 reads MNHEY; CDR2 reads SVGAGI. CDR3 DNA sequence: TGTGCCAGCAGTTACTCAGCGGGGGGAAGCACAGATACGCAGTATTTT. Translation: CASSYSAGGSTDTQYF.

The chain joins TRBV7-2 to TRBJ1-1; 8 positions match TRBD1. In germline, CDR1 is SGHTA, CDR2 FQGNSA. This CDR3 has 13 residues. J gave up 8 bases and V 3 bases, and 5 bases lay outside the gene matches. The CDR3 sequence: CASSFGQGGEAFF. The CDR3 DNA follows: TGTGCCAGCAGCTTCGGACAGGGCGGGGAAGCTTTCTTT.

The V and J genes are TRBV7-2 and TRBJ2-7, with 9 bases identical to TRBD1. J gave up 6 bases and V 5 bases, and 14 bases lay outside the gene matches. From germline, CDR1 is SGHTA and CDR2 FQGNSA. The CDR3 has 16 residues. For the CDR3, the DNA is TGTGCCAGCAGCCTCACTCCGGGACAGGGTTCTGGCGAGCAGTACTTC. It yields the protein CASSLTPGQGSGEQYF.

In its sample, this clone was seen once. The chain combines TRBV7-8 with TRBJ1-1; no clear D. Germline V gives CDR1 SGHVS, CDR2 FQNEAQ. The V end was cut by 5 bases, the J end by 1 base, with 11 bases between. This CDR3 spans 14 amino acids. The CDR3 DNA reads TGTGCCAGCAGCCCGGGGTTCCCGAACACTGAAGCTTTCTTT. Encoded protein: CASSPGFPNTEAFF.

This clone was seen just once. V usage is TRBV5-1 and J usage is TRBJ2-3; possibly TRBD2 for D (6 bases). Germline V gene lookup returns CDR1 SGHRS and CDR2 YFSETQ. Trimming removed 4 bases at V and 6 bases at J, with 21 bases between. The CDR3 spans 16 residues. The CDR3 nucleotides read TGCGCCAGCAGCGGGTCGGGGGACTCAGCACGGGATACGCAGTATTTT. Protein sequence: CASSGSGDSARDTQYF.

The genes are TRBV2 and TRBJ1-6; TRBD1 matches at 7 bases. Germline assignment: CDR1 SNHLY and CDR2 FYNNEI. The CDR3 sequence is 15 residues long. Trimming cost V 8 bases and J 5 bases; bases outside gene matches: 9. The CDR3 DNA is TGTGCCAGCGTAGTGCGACAGGGAGATAATTCACCCCTCCACTTT. It is translated as CASVVRQGDNSPLHF.

This clone was detected only a few times. The junction and the germline gene differ at one end; a read error may be behind it. The V gene is TRBV7-9, the J gene TRBJ1-2; D gene uncertain. The CDR3 totals 9 residues. CDR1 and CDR2 from the germline V gene are SEHNR and FQNEAQ (reference sequence). CDR3 protein: CASSLPGNF. In nucleotides, the CDR3 is TGTGCCAGCAGCCTCCCCGGTAACTTC.

The J gene is TRBJ2-3, the V gene TRBV2, with 14 bases that match TRBD2. With 6 bases clipped from V and 1 base from J, the junction kept 6 bases outside the gene matches. This CDR3 comprises 17 residues. Germline loops: CDR1 SNHLY, CDR2 FYNNEI. CDR3 amino acids: CASRGTSGSWGTDTQYF. The DNA for the CDR3 is TGTGCCAGCAGGGGGACTAGCGGGAGCTGGGGCACAGATACGCAGTATTTT.

V and J are TRBV11-3 and TRBJ2-7; 9 nucleotides align to TRBD2. Germline CDR1 and CDR2: SGHNT and YENEEA. V dropped 3 bases and J dropped 0; count of bases not matched to a gene: 3. This CDR3 is 15 amino acids long. In DNA, the CDR3 is TGTGCCAGCAGCTTGGGCGGGAGGGCCTCCTACGAGCAGTACTTC. Amino acids: CASSLGGRASYEQYF.

This clone came up once. V gene TRBV4-1 combines with J gene TRBJ2-1; tentative D call: TRBD1 (6 bases). This CDR3 is built from 14 residues. The germline V gene encodes CDR1 MGHRA and CDR2 YSYEKL. The V and J ends lost 1 base and 7 bases respectively, with 11 bases between them. As DNA, the CDR3 is TGCGCCAGCAGCCAAGGCAGGGGTTGGAATGAGCAGTTCTTC. Translation: CASSQGRGWNEQFF.

The rearrangement links TRBV5-1 to TRBJ2-1; perhaps TRBD2 as D (5 bases). The CDR3 spans 13 residues. V shed 4 bases and J shed 8 bases, with 13 bases lying between them. Germline values: CDR1 SGHRS, CDR2 YFSETQ. CDR3 sequence: CASSVGSGDEQFF. CDR3 bases: TGCGCCAGCAGCGTCGGCTCCGGGGATGAGCAGTTCTTC.

The chain links TRBV6-1 to TRBJ1-5; no clear D. The CDR3 runs 13 residues. Trimming cost V 2 bases and J 3 bases, with 5 bases left between them. Germline V CDR1 and CDR2: MNHNS, SASEGT. CDR3 loop: CASSETVNQPQHF. The CDR3 DNA reads TGTGCCAGCAGTGAAACAGTCAATCAGCCCCAGCATTTT.

The chain combines TRBV19 with TRBJ1-6; D gene unclear. V lost 7 bases to trimming and J lost 6 bases, with 16 bases between them. This CDR3 comprises 15 residues. Germline CDR1 LNHDA, CDR2 SQIVND (reference sequence). The CDR3 nucleotides read TGTGCCAGTACTGAAGTACAGATCCTTAATTCACCCCTCCACTTT. Encoded protein: CASTEVQILNSPLHF.

The genes are TRBV21-1 and TRBJ2-1; no DNA check was done on the table's D call, TRBD2. TRBV21-1 is noted as a pseudogene. This CDR3 comprises 16 residues. The CDR3 protein is CASSKASGSSYNEQFF. For the CDR3, the DNA is TGTGCCAGCAGCAAAGCTAGCGGGAGCTCCTACAATGAGCAGTTCTTC.

The rearrangement links TRBV28 to TRBJ1-5, with a tentative D call TRBD1 (6 bases). In germline, CDR1 is MDHEN, CDR2 SYDVKM. CDR3 size: 15 residues. With 3 bases removed from V and 6 bases from J, the gap between germline ends came to 15 bases. The CDR3 reads CASSFGVQGTQPQHF. CDR3 bases: TGTGCCAGCAGTTTCGGTGTCCAGGGGACTCAGCCCCAGCATTTT.

V is TRBV27 and J is TRBJ2-1, with TRBD2 matching over 10 bases. CDR1 and CDR2 from the germline V gene are MNHEY and SMNVEV (reference sequence). The CDR3 spans 18 residues. Trimming removed 6 bases from V and 10 bases from J; junction bases left unmatched: 21. CDR3: CASRRSPQSGRAYWEQFF. The CDR3 nucleotides read TGTGCCAGCAGACGAAGCCCCCAGAGCGGGAGGGCCTATTGGGAGCAGTTCTTC.

The sample holds a few counts of this clone. The V and J genes are TRBV19 and TRBJ2-7; unclear D gene. The CDR3 runs to 13 residues. CDR1 LNHDA and CDR2 SQIVND come from the germline V gene (reference sequence). Trimming removed 3 bases from V and 5 bases from J, with 11 bases in between. The CDR3: CASSINRMDEQYF. CDR3 bases: TGTGCCAGTAGTATCAACAGAATGGACGAGCAGTACTTC.

This clone occurred once. The chain joins TRBV6-6 to TRBJ1-1; D is perhaps TRBD1 (5 bases). Germline V gives CDR1 MNHNY, CDR2 SVGAGI (reference sequence). Between the trimmed V and J ends, which lost 2 bases and 6 bases, there was a span of 7 bases. The CDR3 runs 12 residues. CDR3 DNA: TGTGCCAGCAGTTACATACAGGCTGAAGCTTTCTTT. Translated: CASSYIQAEAFF.

There are a few counts of this clone. The same CDR3 can be traced to other DNA sequences in this sample. The chain joins TRBV20-1 to TRBJ2-7; TRBD1 is a possible D gene (5 bases). V was clipped by 2 bases and J by 5 bases, with 7 bases between them. CDR3 length: 11 residues. Germline V gives CDR1 DFQATT, CDR2 SNEGSKA (reference sequence). In DNA, the CDR3 is TGCAGTGCTAGATCAGGGCACGAGCAGTACTTC. Protein product: CSARSGHEQYF.

This chain connects TRBV25-1 to TRBJ2-3; a weak D match, TRBD2 (6 bases). The CDR3 consists of 15 residues. The V gene's germline CDR1 is MGHDK and CDR2 SYGVNS. Trimming left V 10 bases short and J 3 bases short, with 20 bases between. CDR3 coding DNA: TGTGCCACCGTCACTCGGGACTCTGGGACAGATACGCAGTATTTT. It translates to CATVTRDSGTDTQYF. Supplemented by reference TRBV25-1 and TRBJ2-3, the full variable domain reads EADIYQTPRYLVIGTGKKITLECSQTMGHDKMYWYQQDPGMELHLIHYSYGVNSTEKGDLSSESTVSRIRTEHFPLTLESARPSHTSQYLCATVTRDSGTDTQYFGPGTRLTVL.

This chain uses TRBV30 with TRBJ2-7; 8 bases match TRBD1. The trim removed 5 bases at V and 9 bases at J, leaving 6 bases unmatched. Germline CDR1 and CDR2: GTSNPN and SVGIG (reference sequence). The CDR3 covers 11 residues. The CDR3 nucleotides read TGTGCCTGGTTTAGGCAGGGGGCGCAGTACTTC. Translating it yields CAWFRQGAQYF.

The CDR3 bases are TGTGCCTTGGCGGAGACCGGGGAGCTGTTTTTT. Translated, it gives CALAETGELFF. The V gene is TRBV30, the J gene TRBJ2-2, with D unresolved. The CDR3 covers 11 residues. CDR1 is GTSNPN and CDR2 is SVGIG in the germline V gene (reference sequence). The ends were cut back, 7 bases at V and 5 bases at J, with 8 bases in the middle.